The present TCR beta chain was sequenced within a study of cytotoxic CD8 clonotypes in ibrutinib-treated CLL. Some clones are missing from TCRdb's copy, which holds only in-frame ones; the method was immunoSEQ multiplex PCR. This table holds about 140,000 clones, approximately 80% found once. This clone showed up just once. The ends lost 1 base at V and 0 bases at J; junction bases unmatched: 4. The CDR3 totals 17 residues. Germline V CDR1 and CDR2: SGHRS, YFSETQ. The sample in question was PBMCs, obtained after 12 months of ibrutinib treatment. The chain recombines TRBV5-1 with TRBJ2-3; the match to TRBD2 covers 11 bases. This TCR was sampled from a human donor with chronic lymphocytic leukemia. The DNA for the CDR3 is TGCGCCAGCAGCTTGCTGACTAGCGGGGCTAGCACAGATACGCAGTATTTT. Its protein is CASSLLTSGASTDTQYF.